The 18 T cell receptor beta chains reported below all come from one sample, sequenced in a study of shared clonotypes between healthy human individuals. The protocol was immunoSEQ multiplex PCR, while the TCRdb copy is restricted to in-frame clones and leaves out a portion. The repertoire has around 2.5 million clones, over 85% of them found once; the top ten carry more than 0.35%. Sequencing was carried out using naive CD4+ T cells from PBMCs. Subset here: CD45RA+ positively selected. Receptor source: a man between 18 and 35 years old in good health. Some clones in this sample may be carry-over from other donors' samples.

This clone was found once. The chain employs TRBV5-1 and TRBJ2-7; no definite D call. The CDR3 totals 11 residues. Trimming shortened V by 2 bases and J by 4 bases, and 4 bases separated the two germline ends. Germline V CDR1 and CDR2: SGHRS, YFSETQ. CDR3 DNA sequence: TGCGCCAGCAGCTTTTGGTACGAGCAGTACTTC. Amino acids: CASSFWYEQYF.

As concerns this clone: Different DNA sequences within this sample yield the same CDR3. The chain recombines TRBV7-3 with TRBJ2-2; 11 positions agree with TRBD2. The CDR3 length is 14 residues. Unmatched junction bases numbered 1, after V lost 2 bases and J lost 8 bases. Germline V CDR1 and CDR2: SGHTA, FQGTGA. The CDR3: CASSLGTSGGELFF. DNA for the CDR3: TGTGCCAGCAGCTTAGGGACTAGCGGAGGGGAGCTGTTTTTT.

CDR3 in DNA: TGTGCCAGCAGCACCGGACAGGGGAGCTACGAGCAGTACTTC. Encoded protein: CASSTGQGSYEQYF. The chain links TRBV6-5 to TRBJ2-7; TRBD1 agrees at 9 bases. Germline loops: CDR1 MNHEY, CDR2 SVGAGI. This CDR3 is built from 14 residues. With V trimmed by 6 bases and J by 3 bases, 6 bases remained unmatched.

The chain recombines TRBV19 with TRBJ1-1; 7 bases agree with TRBD1. The germline CDR1 and CDR2 sequences are LNHDA and SQIVND (reference sequence). V gave up 5 bases and J gave up 4 bases; unmatched junction bases: 7. CDR3 size: 14 residues. CDR3 nucleotides: TGTGCCAGTAGTGGACCCAGGGGGGGCACTGAAGCTTTCTTT. It specifies CASSGPRGGTEAFF.

This sequence joins TRBV11-2 and TRBJ2-5, with a tentative D call TRBD1 (6 bases). CDR1 is SGHAT, CDR2 FQNNGV, per germline. The V gene lost 0 bases and the J gene lost 7 bases, with 12 bases spanning the gap. The CDR3 totals 14 residues. The CDR3 loop reads CASSLDAGRGTQYF. The CDR3 nucleotides are TGTGCCAGCAGCTTAGACGCAGGCAGGGGGACCCAGTACTTC. Filled out from reference TRBV11-2 and TRBJ2-5, the complete variable domain reads EAGVAQSPRYKIIEKRQSVAFWCNPISGHATLYWYQQILGQGPKLLIQFQNNGVVDDSQLPKDRFSAERLKGVDSTLKIQPAKLEDSAVYLCASSLDAGRGTQYFGPGTRLLVL.

The CDR3 region is CASSLVPTSGGTYNEQFF. DNA of the CDR3: TGCGCCAGCAGCTTGGTTCCGACTAGCGGGGGTACCTACAATGAGCAGTTCTTC. V is TRBV5-1 and J is TRBJ2-1; 12 nucleotides line up with TRBD2. Trimming removed 0 bases from V and 2 bases from J; junction bases left unmatched: 6. The CDR3 extends over 18 amino acids. CDR1 and CDR2 (germline): SGHRS, YFSETQ.

Only one count was recorded for this clone. The chain recombines TRBV5-4 with TRBJ2-1; TRBD2 matches 8 bases. The CDR3 runs to 14 residues. CDR1 SGHNT and CDR2 YYREEE come from the germline V gene (reference sequence). Losses at the gene ends were 4 bases for V and 9 bases for J; bases not matched to a gene: 9. The CDR3 here is CASSPLAGGSEQFF. The CDR3 DNA is TGTGCCAGCAGCCCCTTGGCGGGAGGTAGTGAGCAGTTCTTC.

This chain uses TRBV7-3 with TRBJ2-1, with 10 bases matching TRBD2. The CDR3 has 18 amino acids. CDR1 is SGHTA and CDR2 is FQGTGA in the germline V gene. V dropped 5 bases and J dropped 0; count of bases not matched to a gene: 10. In nucleotides, the CDR3 is TGTGCCAGCAGCCACGGAGGGCTAGCGGGAGTCTCCTACAATGAGCAGTTCTTC. Amino acids: CASSHGGLAGVSYNEQFF.

This chain uses TRBV28 with TRBJ2-5, with a weak D call TRBD1 (6 bases). The germline V gene encodes CDR1 MDHEN and CDR2 SYDVKM. The CDR3 is 15 residues long. Deletions cut 2 bases from V and 5 bases from J, with 15 bases between. CDR3 amino acids: CASSLNRAPAETQYF. The CDR3 nucleotides read TGTGCCAGCAGTTTAAACAGGGCCCCCGCGGAGACCCAGTACTTC. Drawing the rest from reference TRBV28 and TRBJ2-5, the complete variable domain is DVKVTQSSRYLVKRTGEKVFLECVQDMDHENMFWYRQDPGLGLRLIYFSYDVKMKEKGDIPEGYSVSREKKERFSLILESASTNQTSMYLCASSLNRAPAETQYFGPGTRLLVL.

The chain has TRBV5-1 and TRBJ2-1, with 14 nucleotides matching TRBD2. CDR3 length: 17 amino acids. V shed 2 bases and J 7 bases; nucleotides not matched to a gene: 8. In germline, CDR1 is SGHRS, CDR2 YFSETQ. As DNA, the CDR3 is TGCGCCAGCAGCTTAAGACTAGCGGGAGGGCCGTTGAATGAGCAGTTCTTC. Translation gives CASSLRLAGGPLNEQFF.

The chain links TRBV29-1 to TRBJ2-7; 8 bases match TRBD2. Looked up from germline, CDR1 is SQVTM and CDR2 is ANQGSEA. V shed 7 bases, J shed 1 base, and the junction held 6 bases outside the gene matches. The CDR3 runs 13 residues. CDR3 protein: CSAGTRMSYEQYF. The CDR3 DNA follows: TGCAGCGCCGGGACTAGGATGTCCTACGAGCAGTACTTC.

This chain joins TRBV7-9 and TRBJ1-6; the D is unclear. V lost 4 bases and J 5 bases, leaving 18 bases between the germline ends. The germline CDR1 and CDR2 sequences are SEHNR and FQNEAQ (reference sequence). The CDR3 covers 17 residues. Here the CDR3 DNA reads TGTGCCAGCAGCTCGAGTTCCGGGTTGGGGAATAATTCACCCCTCCACTTT. Translation gives CASSSSSGLGNNSPLHF.

This clone was detected once. This sequence joins TRBV28 and TRBJ2-1; TRBD2 agrees at 11 bases. This CDR3 comprises 14 residues. From germline, CDR1 is MDHEN and CDR2 SYDVKM. V shed 6 bases, J shed 8 bases, and the junction held 6 bases outside the gene matches. For the CDR3, the DNA is TGTGCCAGCAGCAGACTAGCGGGAAGGCATGAGCAGTTCTTC. It translates to CASSRLAGRHEQFF.

The chain is built from TRBV7-2 and TRBJ2-7; D is uncertain. CDR3 length: 11 amino acids. V was trimmed by 5 bases and J by 5 bases, leaving 7 bases between them. Germline V gene sequence: CDR1 SGHTA, CDR2 FQGNSA. The CDR3 DNA reads as TGTGCCAGCAGCGGATACCACGAGCAGTACTTC. Its translation: CASSGYHEQYF. Full variable domain (outside the CDR3, taken from reference TRBV7-2 and TRBJ2-7): GAGVSQSPSNKVTEKGKDVELRCDPISGHTALYWYRQSLGQGLEFLIYFQGNSAPDKSGLPSDRFSAERTGGSVSTLTIQRTQQEDSAVYLCASSGYHEQYFGPGTRLTVT.

V gene TRBV7-9 combines with J gene TRBJ2-7; a possible D gene is TRBD2 (5 bases). The CDR3 extends over 14 amino acids. V was cut by 3 bases and J by 2 bases, with 11 bases left in between. CDR1 is SEHNR, CDR2 FQNEAQ, per germline (reference sequence). CDR3 DNA: TGTGCCAGCAGCTTGTCCGGGGTCGCCTACGAGCAGTACTTC. Translating gives CASSLSGVAYEQYF.

This chain joins TRBV10-3 and TRBJ2-7, with D uncertain. This CDR3 is built from 13 residues. CDR1 is ENHRY, CDR2 SYGVKD, per germline. V lost 10 bases and J 6 bases, leaving 19 bases between the germline ends. The CDR3 nucleotides are TGTGCCACTCCGGGCACCCGTCTCCTCGAGCAGTACTTC. Translation: CATPGTRLLEQYF.

Notes on this clone: Relative to the germline gene, one junction end is altered; a read error may explain this. The V and J genes are TRBV7-3 and TRBJ1-4; D is unresolved. Germline assignment: CDR1 SGHTA and CDR2 FQGTGA. The CDR3 runs 14 residues. The CDR3 spells CASSLTGYNEKLFF. For the CDR3, the DNA is TGTGCCAGCAGTTTAACCGGGTATAATGAAAAACTGTTTTTT.

The chain uses TRBV6-1 and TRBJ2-4, with D uncertain. Germline CDR1 and CDR2: MNHNS and SASEGT. This CDR3 region has 13 residues. With 0 bases removed from V and 4 bases from J, the gap between germline ends came to 4 bases. The CDR3 DNA reads as TGTGCCAGCAGTGAAGCCAGGAAAAACATTCAGTACTTC. Protein product: CASSEARKNIQYF.